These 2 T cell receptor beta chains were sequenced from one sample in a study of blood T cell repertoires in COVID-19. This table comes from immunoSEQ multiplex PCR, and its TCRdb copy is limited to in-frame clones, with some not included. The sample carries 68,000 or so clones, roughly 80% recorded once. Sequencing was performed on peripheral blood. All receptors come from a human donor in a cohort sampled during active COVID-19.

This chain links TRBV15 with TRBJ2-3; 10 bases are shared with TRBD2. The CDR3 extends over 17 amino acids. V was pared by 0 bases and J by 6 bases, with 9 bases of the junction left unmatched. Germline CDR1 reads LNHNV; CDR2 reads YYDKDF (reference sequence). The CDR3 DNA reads TGTGCCACCAGCAGAGATTTCGCAGCGGGGGGGCTCGATACGCAGTATTTT. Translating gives CATSRDFAAGGLDTQYF.

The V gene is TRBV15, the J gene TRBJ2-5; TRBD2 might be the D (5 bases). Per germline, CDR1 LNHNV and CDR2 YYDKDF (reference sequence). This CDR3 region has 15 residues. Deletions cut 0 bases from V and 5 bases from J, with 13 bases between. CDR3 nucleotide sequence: TGTGCCACCAGCAGAGAAAGTCCTAGCCCGGAGACCCAGTACTTC. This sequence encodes CATSRESPSPETQYF.